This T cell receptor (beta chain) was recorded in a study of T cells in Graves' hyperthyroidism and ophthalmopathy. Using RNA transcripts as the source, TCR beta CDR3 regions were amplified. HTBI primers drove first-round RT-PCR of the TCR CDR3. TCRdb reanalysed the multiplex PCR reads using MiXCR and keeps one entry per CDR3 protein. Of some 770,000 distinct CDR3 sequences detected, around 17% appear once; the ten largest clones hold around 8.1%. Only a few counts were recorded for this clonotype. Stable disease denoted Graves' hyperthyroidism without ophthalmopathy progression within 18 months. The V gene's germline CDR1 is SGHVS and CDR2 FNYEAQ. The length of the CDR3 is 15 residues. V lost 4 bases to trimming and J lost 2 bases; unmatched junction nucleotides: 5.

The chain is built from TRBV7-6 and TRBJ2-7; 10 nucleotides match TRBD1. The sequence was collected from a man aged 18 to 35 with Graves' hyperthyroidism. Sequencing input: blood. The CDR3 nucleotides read TGTGCCAGCAGCTACGGGACAGGGGTAACCTACGAGCAGTACTTC. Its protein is CASSYGTGVTYEQYF.